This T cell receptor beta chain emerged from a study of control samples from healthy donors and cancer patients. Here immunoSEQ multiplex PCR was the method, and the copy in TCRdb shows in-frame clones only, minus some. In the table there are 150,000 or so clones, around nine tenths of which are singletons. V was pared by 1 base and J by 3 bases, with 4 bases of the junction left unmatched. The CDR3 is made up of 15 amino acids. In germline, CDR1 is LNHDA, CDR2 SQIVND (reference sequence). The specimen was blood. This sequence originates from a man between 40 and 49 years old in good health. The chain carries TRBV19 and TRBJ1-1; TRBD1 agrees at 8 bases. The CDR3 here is CASSIGTGTDTEAFF. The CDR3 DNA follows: TGTGCCAGTAGTATAGGGACAGGGACTGACACTGAAGCTTTCTTT.